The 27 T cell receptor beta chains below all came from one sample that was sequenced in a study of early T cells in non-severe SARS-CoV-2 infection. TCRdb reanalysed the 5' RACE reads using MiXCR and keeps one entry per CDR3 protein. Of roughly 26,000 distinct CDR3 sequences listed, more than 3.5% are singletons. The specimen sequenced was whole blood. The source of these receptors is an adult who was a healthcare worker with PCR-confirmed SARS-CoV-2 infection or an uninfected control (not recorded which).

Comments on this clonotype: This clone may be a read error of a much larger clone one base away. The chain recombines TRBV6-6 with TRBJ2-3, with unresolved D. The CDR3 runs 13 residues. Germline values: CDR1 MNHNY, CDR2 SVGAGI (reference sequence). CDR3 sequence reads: CTSSSPGTDTQYF. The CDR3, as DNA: TGTACCAGCAGTTCGCCGGGCACAGATACGCAGTATTTT.

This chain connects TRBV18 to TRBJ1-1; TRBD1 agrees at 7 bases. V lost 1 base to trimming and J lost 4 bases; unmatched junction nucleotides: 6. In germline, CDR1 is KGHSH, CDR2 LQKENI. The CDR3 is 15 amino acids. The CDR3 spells CASSPLRGTATEAFF. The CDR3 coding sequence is TGTGCCAGCTCACCACTAAGAGGGACAGCCACTGAAGCTTTCTTT.

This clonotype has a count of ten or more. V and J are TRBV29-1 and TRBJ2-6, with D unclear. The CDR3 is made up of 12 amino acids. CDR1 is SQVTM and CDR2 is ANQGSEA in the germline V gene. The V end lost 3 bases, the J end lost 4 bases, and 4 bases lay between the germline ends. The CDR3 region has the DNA TGCAGCGTTGAGACCGGGGCCAACGTCCTGACTTTC. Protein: CSVETGANVLTF.

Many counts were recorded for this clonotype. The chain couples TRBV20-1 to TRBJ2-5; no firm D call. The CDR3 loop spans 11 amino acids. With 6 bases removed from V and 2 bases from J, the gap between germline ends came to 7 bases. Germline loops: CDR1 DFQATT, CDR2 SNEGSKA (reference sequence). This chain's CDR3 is CSAPWQETQYF. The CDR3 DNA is TGCAGTGCCCCCTGGCAAGAGACCCAGTACTTC.

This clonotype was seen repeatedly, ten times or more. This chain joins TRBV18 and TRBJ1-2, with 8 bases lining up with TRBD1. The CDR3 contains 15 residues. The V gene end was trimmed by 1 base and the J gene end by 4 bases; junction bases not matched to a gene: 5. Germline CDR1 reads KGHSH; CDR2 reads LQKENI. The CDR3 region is CASSPQDRDPYGYTF. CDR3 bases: TGTGCCAGCTCACCACAGGACAGGGATCCCTATGGCTACACCTTC.

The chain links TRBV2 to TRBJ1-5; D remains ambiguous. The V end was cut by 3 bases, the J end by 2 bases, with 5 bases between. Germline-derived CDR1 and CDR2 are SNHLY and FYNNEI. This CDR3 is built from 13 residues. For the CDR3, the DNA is TGTGCCAGCAGTGACTCAGGCAATCAGCCCCAGCATTTT. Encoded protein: CASSDSGNQPQHF.

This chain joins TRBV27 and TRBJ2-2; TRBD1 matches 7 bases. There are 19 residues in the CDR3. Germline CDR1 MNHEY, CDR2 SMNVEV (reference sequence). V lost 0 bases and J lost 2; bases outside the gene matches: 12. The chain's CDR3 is CASSLSDRPGPLNTGELFF. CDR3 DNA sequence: TGTGCCAGCAGTTTATCGGACAGGCCGGGCCCCCTTAACACCGGGGAGCTGTTTTTT.

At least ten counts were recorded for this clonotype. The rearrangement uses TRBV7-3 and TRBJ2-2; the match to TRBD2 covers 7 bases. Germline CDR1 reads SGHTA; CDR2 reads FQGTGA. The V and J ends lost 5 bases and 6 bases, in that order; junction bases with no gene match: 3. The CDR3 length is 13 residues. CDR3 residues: CASSGLGAGELFF. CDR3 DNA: TGTGCCAGCAGCGGACTAGGGGCCGGGGAGCTGTTTTTT.

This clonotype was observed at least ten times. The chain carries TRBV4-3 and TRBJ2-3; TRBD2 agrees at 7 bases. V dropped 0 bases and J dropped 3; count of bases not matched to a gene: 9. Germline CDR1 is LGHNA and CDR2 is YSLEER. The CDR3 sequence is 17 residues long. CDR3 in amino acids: CASSQDLRAGVTDTQYF. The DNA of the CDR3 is TGCGCCAGCAGCCAAGATCTCAGGGCGGGAGTAACAGATACGCAGTATTTT.

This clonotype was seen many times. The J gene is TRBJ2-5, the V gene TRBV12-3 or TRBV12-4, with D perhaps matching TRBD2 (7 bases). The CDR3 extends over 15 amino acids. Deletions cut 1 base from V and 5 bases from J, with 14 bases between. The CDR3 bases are TGTGCCAGCAGTTTAGGAGAGGGGGGGAAGGAGACCCAGTACTTC. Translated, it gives CASSLGEGGKETQYF.

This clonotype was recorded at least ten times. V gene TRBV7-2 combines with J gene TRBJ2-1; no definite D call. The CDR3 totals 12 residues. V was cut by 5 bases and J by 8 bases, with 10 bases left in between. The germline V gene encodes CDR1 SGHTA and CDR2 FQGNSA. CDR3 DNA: TGTGCCAGCAGCCGGACGCTGGATGAGCAGTTCTTC. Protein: CASSRTLDEQFF.

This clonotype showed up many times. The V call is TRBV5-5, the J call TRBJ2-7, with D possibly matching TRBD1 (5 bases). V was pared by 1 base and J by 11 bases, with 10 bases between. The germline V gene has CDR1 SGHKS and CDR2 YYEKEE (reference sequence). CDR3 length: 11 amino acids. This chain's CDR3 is CASSLYGREYF. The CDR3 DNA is TGTGCCAGCAGCTTGTACGGCAGGGAGTACTTC.

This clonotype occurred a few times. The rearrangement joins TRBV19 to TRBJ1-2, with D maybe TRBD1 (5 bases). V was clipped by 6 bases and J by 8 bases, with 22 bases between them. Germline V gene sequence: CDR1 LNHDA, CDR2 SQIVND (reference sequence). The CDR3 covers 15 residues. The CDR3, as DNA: TGTGCCAGTAGAACCACCGTCCGGGGGGACCAGGGCTACACCTTC. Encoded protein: CASRTTVRGDQGYTF.

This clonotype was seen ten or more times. The CDR3 DNA is TGTGCCAGCAGCCGCGAAGGGAACACCTACGAGCAGTACTTC. Encoded protein: CASSREGNTYEQYF. The chain joins TRBV27 to TRBJ2-7; D unclear. CDR3 length: 14 amino acids. Germline V lookup: CDR1 MNHEY, CDR2 SMNVEV (reference sequence). Trimming removed 6 bases at V and 2 bases at J, with 14 bases between.

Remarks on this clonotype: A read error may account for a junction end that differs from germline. The CDR3 bases are TGTGCCAGCAGTTCGACAGGGACCTTATCTGGAAACACCGTATATTTT. Translation: CASSSTGTLSGNTVYF. The chain is built from TRBV7-2 and TRBJ1-3, with 7 bases identical to TRBD1. The CDR3 has 16 residues. Germline CDR1 and CDR2: SGHTA and FQGNSA.

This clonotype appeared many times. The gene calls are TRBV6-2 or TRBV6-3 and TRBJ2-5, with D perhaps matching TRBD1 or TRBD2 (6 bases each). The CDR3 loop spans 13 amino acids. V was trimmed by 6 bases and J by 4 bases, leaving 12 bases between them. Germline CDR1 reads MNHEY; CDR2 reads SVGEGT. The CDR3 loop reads CASRGGPGETQYF. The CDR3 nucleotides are TGTGCCAGCAGAGGGGGGCCCGGAGAGACCCAGTACTTC.

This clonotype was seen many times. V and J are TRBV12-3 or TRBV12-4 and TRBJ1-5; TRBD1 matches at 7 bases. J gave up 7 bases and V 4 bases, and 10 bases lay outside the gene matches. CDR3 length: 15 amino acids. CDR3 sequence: CASSSTPTGIQPQHF. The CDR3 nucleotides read TGTGCCAGCAGTTCCACTCCGACAGGGATCCAGCCCCAGCATTTT.

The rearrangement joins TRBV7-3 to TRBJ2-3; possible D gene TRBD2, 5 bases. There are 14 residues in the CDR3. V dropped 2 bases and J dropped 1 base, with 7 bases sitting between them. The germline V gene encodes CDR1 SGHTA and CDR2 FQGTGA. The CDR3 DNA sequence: TGTGCCAGCAGCTTAGACGGGGGCACAGATACGCAGTATTTT. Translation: CASSLDGGTDTQYF.

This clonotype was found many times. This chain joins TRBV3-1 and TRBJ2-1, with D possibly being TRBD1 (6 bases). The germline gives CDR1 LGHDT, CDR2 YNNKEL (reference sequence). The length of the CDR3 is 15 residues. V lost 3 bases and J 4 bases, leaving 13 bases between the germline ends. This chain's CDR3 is CASSHETDSYNEQFF. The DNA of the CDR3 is TGTGCCAGCAGCCATGAGACGGACAGTTACAATGAGCAGTTCTTC.

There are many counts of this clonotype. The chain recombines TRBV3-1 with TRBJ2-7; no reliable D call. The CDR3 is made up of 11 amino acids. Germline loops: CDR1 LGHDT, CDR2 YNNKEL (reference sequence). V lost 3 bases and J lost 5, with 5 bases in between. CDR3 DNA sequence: TGTGCCAGCAGCCAGGGTGACGAGCAGTACTTC. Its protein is CASSQGDEQYF.

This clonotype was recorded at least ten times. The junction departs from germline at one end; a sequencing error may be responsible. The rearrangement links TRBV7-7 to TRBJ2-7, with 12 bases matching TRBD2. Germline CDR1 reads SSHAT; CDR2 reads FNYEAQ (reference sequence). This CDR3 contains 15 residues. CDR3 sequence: CASSLASGRAGEQYF. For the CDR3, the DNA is TGTGCTAGCAGCTTAGCTAGCGGGAGGGCGGGCGAGCAGTACTTC.

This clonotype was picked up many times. CDR3 region: CASSFLLAGANTGELFF. CDR3 coding DNA: TGCGCCAGCAGCTTCTTACTAGCGGGAGCGAACACCGGGGAGCTGTTTTTT. The rearrangement uses TRBV5-1 and TRBJ2-2, with 11 bases identical to TRBD2. In germline, CDR1 is SGHRS, CDR2 YFSETQ. Unmatched junction bases numbered 3, after V lost 2 bases and J lost 0 bases. The CDR3 spans 17 residues.

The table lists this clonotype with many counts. In nucleotides, the CDR3 is TGTGCCAGCAGGTCACTAGCGGGATTAGAGACCCAGTACTTC. Its protein is CASRSLAGLETQYF. J is TRBJ2-5 and V is TRBV11-2; 10 bases map to TRBD2. CDR1 and CDR2 (germline): SGHAT, FQNNGV. This CDR3 region has 14 residues. Germline trimming cut 6 bases from V and 4 bases from J; bases unmatched to any gene: 5.

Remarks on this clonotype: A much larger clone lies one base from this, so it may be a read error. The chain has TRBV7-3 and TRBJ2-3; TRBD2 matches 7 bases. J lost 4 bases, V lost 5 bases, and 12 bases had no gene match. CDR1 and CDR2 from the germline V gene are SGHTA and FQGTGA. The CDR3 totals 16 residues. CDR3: CASSHTSAALPDTQYF. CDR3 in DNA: TGTGCCAGCAGCCATACTAGCGCCGCACTGCCAGATACGCAGTATTTT.

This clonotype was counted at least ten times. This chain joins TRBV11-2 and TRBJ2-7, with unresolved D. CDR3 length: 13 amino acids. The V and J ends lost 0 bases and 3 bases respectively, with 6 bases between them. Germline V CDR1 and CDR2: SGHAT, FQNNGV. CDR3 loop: CASSLERRYEQYF. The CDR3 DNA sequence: TGTGCCAGCAGCTTAGAGCGGCGCTACGAGCAGTACTTC.

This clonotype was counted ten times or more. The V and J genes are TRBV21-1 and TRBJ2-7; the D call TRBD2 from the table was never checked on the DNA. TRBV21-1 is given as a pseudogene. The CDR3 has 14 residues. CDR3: CASTGRGSLNEQYF. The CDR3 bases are TGTGCCAGCACGGGGAGGGGGAGCCTGAACGAGCAGTACTTC.

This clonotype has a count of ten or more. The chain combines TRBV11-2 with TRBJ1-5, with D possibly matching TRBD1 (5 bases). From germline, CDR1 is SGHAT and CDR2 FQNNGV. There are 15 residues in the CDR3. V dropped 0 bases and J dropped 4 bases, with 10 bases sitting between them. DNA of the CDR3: TGTGCCAGCAGCTTAGAGGCAGGGCTTAATCAGCCCCAGCATTTT. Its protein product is CASSLEAGLNQPQHF.